This T cell receptor beta chain was found in a study of blood T cells in healthy people across ages. The ends lost 5 bases at V and 6 bases at J; junction bases unmatched: 8. Germline assignment: CDR1 SGHVS and CDR2 FQNEAQ. The CDR3 is 15 amino acids. Around 9 milliliters of peripheral blood were drawn from each donor into EDTA-treated tubes. Combining a sample-barcoded 5' primer with a J-beta primer mix, a second PCR ran for roughly 6 to 11 cycles. TCRdb passed the 5' RACE reads through MiXCR, listing each CDR3 protein once. The sample includes under 1,100,000 distinct CDR3 sequences, 20% to 25% of them seen just once. Another study also made use of these data, one on T cells of mothers and their children.

J is TRBJ1-4 and V is TRBV7-8, with 8 bases aligning to TRBD1. The material sequenced was blood. The sequence derives from a girl aged 2 to 10 in good health. The CDR3 region is CASSADRVGYEKLFF. DNA for the CDR3: TGTGCCAGCAGCGCGGACAGGGTGGGGTATGAAAAACTGTTTTTT.